This TCR beta chain was observed in a study of long-term antiretroviral therapy in people with HIV. Overall study: Of all samples, the earliest predate the 2015 immediate-ART recommendation by about a decade. Findings and limits, study-wide: Blood obtained between about 2003 and 2018 may reflect older ART regimens.

People in the study who had HIV all got their treatment in the United States. A note on this clone: Its matching antigen is unknown.

The assay used was immunoSEQ (version v3.0), run at survey level. Here immunoSEQ multiplex PCR was the method, and the copy in TCRdb shows in-frame clones only, minus some. The repertoire includes tens of thousands of clones, around 85% of them detected once, and 8.5% to 10% sits in the top ten. Source: unsorted PBMCs, taken 2.3 years after starting antiretroviral therapy. The origin of this receptor is a man in his forties with HIV.

DNA of the CDR3: TGTGCCAGCAGCTTAGGTAGCCGGGGGAACACTGAAGCTTTCTTT. It specifies CASSLGSRGNTEAFF. V and J are TRBV7-2 and TRBJ1-1; D remains unclear. The CDR3 spans 15 residues. V dropped 1 base and J dropped 1 base, with 10 bases sitting between them. CDR1 and CDR2 from the germline V gene are SGHTA and FQGNSA.